A selection of T cell receptor beta chains follows, all from one sample in a study of identical twins. TCRdb re-derived calls from the 5' RACE reads in MiXCR, one entry per CDR3 protein. The sample lists 500,000 to 700,000 distinct CDR3 sequences; around 7.5% were seen once. These data are also associated with another study on yellow fever vaccine responses in identical twins.

Sequencing used PBMCs. The source is a woman aged 18-30 years in good health. The CDR3 runs from the conserved cysteine through the conserved F or W. The order of the fields is D gene, V gene, CDR3 length, J gene, clone size, CDR3 DNA, CDR3 protein. D genes are given only for firm matches. Not all rows give a size; the values are once, few, many and, for expanded clones, a class.

d_call: .; v_call: TRBV11-2; cdr3_length: 15; j_call: TRBJ2-3; clone_size: .; cdr3_nt: TGTGCCAGCAGCTCCCTAGTAGCCCTACCAGATACGCAGTATTTT; cdr3_aa: CASSSLVALPDTQYF
d_call: .; v_call: TRBV10-3; cdr3_length: 15; j_call: TRBJ2-7; clone_size: few; cdr3_nt: TGTGCCATCAGTGAGCTCCCGGGACTTTCTTACGAGCAGTACTTC; cdr3_aa: CAISELPGLSYEQYF
d_call: .; v_call: TRBV9; cdr3_length: 13; j_call: TRBJ2-3; clone_size: .; cdr3_nt: TGTGCCAGCGCGATAGAAAGCACAGATACGCAGTATTTT; cdr3_aa: CASAIESTDTQYF
d_call: TRBD2; v_call: TRBV5-1; cdr3_length: 14; j_call: TRBJ2-1; clone_size: few; cdr3_nt: TGCGCCAGCAAAGACATTAGCGGGAACAATGAGCAGTTCTTC; cdr3_aa: CASKDISGNNEQFF
d_call: TRBD1; v_call: TRBV29-1; cdr3_length: 14; j_call: TRBJ1-2; clone_size: .; cdr3_nt: TGCAGCGTAAGACCCGGGACAGAGCCCTATGGCTACACCTTC; cdr3_aa: CSVRPGTEPYGYTF
d_call: .; v_call: TRBV6-6; cdr3_length: 13; j_call: TRBJ2-2; clone_size: many; cdr3_nt: TGTGCCAGCAGTTACATTAAAACCGGGGAGCTGTTTTTT; cdr3_aa: CASSYIKTGELFF
d_call: TRBD1; v_call: TRBV12-3/TRBV12-4; cdr3_length: 16; j_call: TRBJ1-2; clone_size: .; cdr3_nt: TGTGCCAGCAGTTTCGGGGGACAGGGTTATTCGTGGGGCTACACCTTC; cdr3_aa: CASSFGGQGYSWGYTF
d_call: TRBD1; v_call: TRBV5-1; cdr3_length: 13; j_call: TRBJ1-6; clone_size: few; cdr3_nt: TGCGCCAGCAAGGGGACAGAGAATTCACCCCTCCACTTT; cdr3_aa: CASKGTENSPLHF
d_call: .; v_call: TRBV20-1; cdr3_length: 17; j_call: TRBJ2-1; clone_size: few; cdr3_nt: TGCAGTGCTAGAGCTCCCCATAAGGGGGCGGGGTACAATGAGCAGTTCTTC; cdr3_aa: CSARAPHKGAGYNEQFF
d_call: .; v_call: TRBV6-1; cdr3_length: 14; j_call: TRBJ2-3; clone_size: once; cdr3_nt: TGTGCCAGCAGGATGGTCAGGGGTCCAGATACGCAGTATTTT; cdr3_aa: CASRMVRGPDTQYF
d_call: .; v_call: TRBV20-1; cdr3_length: 16; j_call: TRBJ2-1; clone_size: many; cdr3_nt: TGCAGTGCACCAGACGCCGGGACTCCCGGTACCGGTGAGCAGTTCTTC; cdr3_aa: CSAPDAGTPGTGEQFF
d_call: TRBD2; v_call: TRBV5-1; cdr3_length: 15; j_call: TRBJ2-3; clone_size: .; cdr3_nt: TGCGCCAGCAGCCTGGCGGGAGGGCAGTTGGATACGCAGTATTTT; cdr3_aa: CASSLAGGQLDTQYF
d_call: TRBD1; v_call: TRBV6-4; cdr3_length: 14; j_call: TRBJ2-2; clone_size: .; cdr3_nt: TGTGCCAGCGGCCGACAGGGGGGGACCGGGGAGCTGTTTTTT; cdr3_aa: CASGRQGGTGELFF
d_call: .; v_call: TRBV29-1; cdr3_length: 13; j_call: TRBJ1-1; clone_size: few; cdr3_nt: TGCAGCGGGGTCTCGGGTTCCGAGACTGAAGCTTTCTTT; cdr3_aa: CSGVSGSETEAFF
d_call: .; v_call: TRBV2; cdr3_length: 13; j_call: TRBJ2-3; clone_size: few; cdr3_nt: TGTGCCAGCAATCCAGAACTCACAGATACGCAGTATTTT; cdr3_aa: CASNPELTDTQYF
d_call: .; v_call: TRBV2; cdr3_length: 14; j_call: TRBJ1-1; clone_size: many; cdr3_nt: TGTGCCAGCAGTGAAAGGACGGCGGGTGATGAAGCTTTCTTT; cdr3_aa: CASSERTAGDEAFF
d_call: .; v_call: TRBV2; cdr3_length: 13; j_call: TRBJ2-1; clone_size: .; cdr3_nt: TGTGCCAGCAGTGGGGACCCCTACAATGAGCAGTTCTTC; cdr3_aa: CASSGDPYNEQFF
d_call: .; v_call: TRBV2; cdr3_length: 15; j_call: TRBJ2-3; clone_size: few; cdr3_nt: TGTGCCAGCAGTAAGTCAGGAATAAGCACAGATACGCAGTATTTT; cdr3_aa: CASSKSGISTDTQYF
d_call: .; v_call: TRBV3-1; cdr3_length: 14; j_call: TRBJ2-5; clone_size: .; cdr3_nt: TGTGCCAGCAGCCACAAGGCGGGGTGGGAGACCCAGTACTTC; cdr3_aa: CASSHKAGWETQYF
d_call: .; v_call: TRBV11-3; cdr3_length: 13; j_call: TRBJ2-5; clone_size: few; cdr3_nt: TGTGCCAGCACCCAAGGAATCCGAGAGACCCAGTACTTC; cdr3_aa: CASTQGIRETQYF
d_call: .; v_call: TRBV2; cdr3_length: 10; j_call: TRBJ1-1; clone_size: .; cdr3_nt: TGTGCCAGCATGGGGGGTGAAGCTTTCTTT; cdr3_aa: CASMGGEAFF
d_call: .; v_call: TRBV15; cdr3_length: 13; j_call: TRBJ2-5; clone_size: many; cdr3_nt: TGTGCCACCAGCAGCGGACTGCAAGAGACCCAGTACTTC; cdr3_aa: CATSSGLQETQYF
d_call: .; v_call: TRBV28; cdr3_length: 13; j_call: TRBJ1-1; clone_size: .; cdr3_nt: TGTGCCAGCAGTTTTATGAGGGGGGATGAAGCTTTCTTT; cdr3_aa: CASSFMRGDEAFF
d_call: .; v_call: TRBV28; cdr3_length: 16; j_call: TRBJ2-1; clone_size: few; cdr3_nt: TGTGCCAGCATCCCACAGATTACGAGCTCCTACAATGAGCAGTTCTTC; cdr3_aa: CASIPQITSSYNEQFF
d_call: .; v_call: TRBV6-1; cdr3_length: 12; j_call: TRBJ2-1; clone_size: few; cdr3_nt: TGTGCCAGCAGTGAAGCGGGAGAAGTGGGGTTCTTC; cdr3_aa: CASSEAGEVGFF
d_call: TRBD2; v_call: TRBV7-9; cdr3_length: 16; j_call: TRBJ2-3; clone_size: many; cdr3_nt: TGTGCCAGCAGCTCCGGCCGGGAGGCCCGCACAGATACGCAGTATTTT; cdr3_aa: CASSSGREARTDTQYF
d_call: .; v_call: TRBV5-1; cdr3_length: 16; j_call: TRBJ2-2; clone_size: many; cdr3_nt: TGCGCCAGCAGCAACAGCCTATACTCGAACACCGGGGAGCTGTTTTTT; cdr3_aa: CASSNSLYSNTGELFF
d_call: .; v_call: TRBV15; cdr3_length: 15; j_call: TRBJ2-7; clone_size: .; cdr3_nt: TGTGCCACCAGCAGACCTCGGCCAGGGGCAGACGAGCAGTACTTC; cdr3_aa: CATSRPRPGADEQYF
d_call: TRBD2; v_call: TRBV7-6; cdr3_length: 18; j_call: TRBJ2-5; clone_size: many; cdr3_nt: TGTGCCAGCAGCTTAGCACGAATGGGAGCGGGAGCTGAGGAGACCCAGTACTTC; cdr3_aa: CASSLARMGAGAEETQYF
d_call: .; v_call: TRBV20-1; cdr3_length: 14; j_call: TRBJ1-1; clone_size: many; cdr3_nt: TGCAGTGCTAGAGATTTGGATGTTAACACTGAAGCTTTCTTT; cdr3_aa: CSARDLDVNTEAFF
d_call: TRBD1; v_call: TRBV25-1; cdr3_length: 15; j_call: TRBJ2-7; clone_size: few; cdr3_nt: TGTGCCAGCAGTGGTCGGGACAGGGGACACTACGAGCAGTACTTC; cdr3_aa: CASSGRDRGHYEQYF
d_call: .; v_call: TRBV21-1; cdr3_length: 19; j_call: TRBJ2-3; clone_size: .; cdr3_nt: TGTGCCAGCAGCAAAGCGGGACTAGCGGGAGTAGGAAGCACAGATACGCAGTATTTT; cdr3_aa: CASSKAGLAGVGSTDTQYF
d_call: .; v_call: TRBV4-1; cdr3_length: 15; j_call: TRBJ2-3; clone_size: many; cdr3_nt: TGCGCCAGCAGCCCCCCTTCTAGCGGCACAGATACGCAGTATTTT; cdr3_aa: CASSPPSSGTDTQYF
d_call: .; v_call: TRBV7-2; cdr3_length: 15; j_call: TRBJ1-3; clone_size: few; cdr3_nt: TGTGCCAGCAGCTTAAGCCTCGGCTCTGGAAACACCATATATTTT; cdr3_aa: CASSLSLGSGNTIYF
d_call: .; v_call: TRBV6-2/TRBV6-3; cdr3_length: 14; j_call: TRBJ2-1; clone_size: many; cdr3_nt: TGTGCCAGCAGTTACGCTAGCGCCCTGGGGGAGCAGTTCTTC; cdr3_aa: CASSYASALGEQFF
d_call: .; v_call: TRBV2; cdr3_length: 14; j_call: TRBJ2-1; clone_size: many; cdr3_nt: TGTGCCAGCAATATGCGGGTCACCTACAATGAGCAGTTCTTC; cdr3_aa: CASNMRVTYNEQFF
d_call: TRBD1; v_call: TRBV5-4; cdr3_length: 16; j_call: TRBJ1-4; clone_size: many; cdr3_nt: TGTGCCAGCAGCGCGGGACAGGGGAAGTTAAATGAAAAACTGTTTTTT; cdr3_aa: CASSAGQGKLNEKLFF
d_call: .; v_call: TRBV7-9; cdr3_length: 14; j_call: TRBJ2-3; clone_size: few; cdr3_nt: TGTGCCAGCAGCGACGGACGGGAGACAGATACGCAGTATTTT; cdr3_aa: CASSDGRETDTQYF
d_call: .; v_call: TRBV3-1; cdr3_length: 15; j_call: TRBJ1-5; clone_size: many; cdr3_nt: TGTGCCAGCAGCCAAGATATGACGGACAATCAGCCCCAGCATTTT; cdr3_aa: CASSQDMTDNQPQHF
d_call: .; v_call: TRBV20-1; cdr3_length: 15; j_call: TRBJ1-1; clone_size: few; cdr3_nt: TGCAGTGCTAGAAAGGTCCAACCTGCGTGGTCTGAAGCTTTCTTT; cdr3_aa: CSARKVQPAWSEAFF
d_call: TRBD2; v_call: TRBV18; cdr3_length: 17; j_call: TRBJ2-1; clone_size: .; cdr3_nt: TGTGCCAGCTCACCAACCCCTAGCGGGAGCTCCTACAATGAGCAGTTCTTC; cdr3_aa: CASSPTPSGSSYNEQFF
d_call: TRBD2; v_call: TRBV12-3/TRBV12-4; cdr3_length: 16; j_call: TRBJ2-5; clone_size: many; cdr3_nt: TGTGCCAGCAGTTTTAGCGGGGGGGCGGGGCAAGAGACCCAGTACTTC; cdr3_aa: CASSFSGGAGQETQYF
d_call: .; v_call: TRBV9; cdr3_length: 14; j_call: TRBJ2-5; clone_size: .; cdr3_nt: TGTGCCAGCAGCGTAAGCAGGGCGGGAGAGACCCAGTACTTC; cdr3_aa: CASSVSRAGETQYF
d_call: TRBD1; v_call: TRBV5-6; cdr3_length: 14; j_call: TRBJ1-2; clone_size: .; cdr3_nt: TGTGCCAGCAGCTACGGGACAGACCACTATGGCTACACCTTC; cdr3_aa: CASSYGTDHYGYTF
d_call: TRBD2; v_call: TRBV11-1; cdr3_length: 15; j_call: TRBJ2-1; clone_size: few; cdr3_nt: TGTGCCAGCAGCGTACTAGCGGGAGGGCCTGATGAGCAGTTCTTC; cdr3_aa: CASSVLAGGPDEQFF
d_call: .; v_call: TRBV4-1; cdr3_length: 16; j_call: TRBJ2-7; clone_size: many; cdr3_nt: TGCGCCAGCAGCCAAGTAGACATGCTAGTATCCTACGAGCAGTACTTC; cdr3_aa: CASSQVDMLVSYEQYF
d_call: TRBD1; v_call: TRBV13; cdr3_length: 14; j_call: TRBJ1-3; clone_size: few; cdr3_nt: TGTGCCAGCAGCCCCAGGGGGAATGGAAACACCATATATTTT; cdr3_aa: CASSPRGNGNTIYF
d_call: TRBD1; v_call: TRBV3-1; cdr3_length: 16; j_call: TRBJ2-4; clone_size: .; cdr3_nt: TGTGCCAGCAGCCATAACCCTACGGGACAGAAAAACATTCAGTACTTC; cdr3_aa: CASSHNPTGQKNIQYF
d_call: .; v_call: TRBV5-6; cdr3_length: 13; j_call: TRBJ2-3; clone_size: .; cdr3_nt: TGTGCCAGCAGCTTGGGGAATCCAGATACGCAGTATTTT; cdr3_aa: CASSLGNPDTQYF
d_call: TRBD1; v_call: TRBV2; cdr3_length: 15; j_call: TRBJ2-3; clone_size: .; cdr3_nt: TGTGCCAGCAGACCGGGACAGGGGTACACAGATACGCAGTATTTT; cdr3_aa: CASRPGQGYTDTQYF
d_call: .; v_call: TRBV29-1; cdr3_length: 12; j_call: TRBJ2-1; clone_size: many; cdr3_nt: TGCAGCGTTTCGGACCCGCTCAATGAGCAGTTCTTC; cdr3_aa: CSVSDPLNEQFF
d_call: TRBD1; v_call: TRBV5-1; cdr3_length: 14; j_call: TRBJ2-7; clone_size: .; cdr3_nt: TGCGCCAGCAGCTATGACAGGGGAATCGACGAGCAGTACTTC; cdr3_aa: CASSYDRGIDEQYF
d_call: .; v_call: TRBV29-1; cdr3_length: 14; j_call: TRBJ1-1; clone_size: few; cdr3_nt: TGCAGCGTGGGAGACAGTCAAGGTTGGTCCGAAGCTTTCTTT; cdr3_aa: CSVGDSQGWSEAFF